The entry that follows covers one TCR beta chain sequence. Its target is unknown. This sample is part of a study of CD8+ T cells in alopecia areata. Study-level points and caveats: Between patients, shared TCR sequences were less clear than in mice. This was possibly due in part to HLA diversity in the patient population. Scalp clonality and expanded CD8+ clones among the top 100 showed significant decreases with tofacitinib.

Extracted from the samples, RNA was reverse transcribed into cDNA to serve as the sequencing template. Data came from immunoSEQ multiplex PCR; TCRdb stores just in-frame clones and leaves some out. The data contain about 39,000 clones, about three fifths of them seen just once; the ten biggest clones take up 20% to 25%. Treatment of the sample: oral pan-JAK inhibitor, 5-10 mg twice daily. Germline V gene sequence: CDR1 MGHDK, CDR2 SYGVNS. The CDR3 runs to 13 residues. Trimming left V 10 bases short and J 4 bases short, with 16 bases between. The sequence was collected from a human donor with alopecia areata. Here the sequenced sample was CD8+ T cells sorted from blood, taken at week 4, from a patient treated with tofacitinib. V gene TRBV25-1 combines with J gene TRBJ1-2, with a weak D call TRBD1 (6 bases). The CDR3 DNA follows: TGTGCCACAAGACAGGAGGGCCTCTATGGCTACACCTTC. As protein: CATRQEGLYGYTF.